The 28 T cell receptor beta chains listed next were all sequenced from one sample in a study of cytomegalovirus exposure and HLA in healthy donors. PCR amplification relied on 60 Vbeta primers (plus 13 Jbeta primers). TCRdb's table, derived via immunoSEQ multiplex PCR, lists solely in-frame clones and lacks some. The sample records around 150,000 clones, roughly three quarters being singletons. Sequenced sample: PBMCs. These receptors all come from a man in his sixties in good health and CMV-seronegative.

The genes are TRBV27 and TRBJ2-5; 7 bases are shared with TRBD1. V dropped 5 bases and J dropped 3; count of bases not matched to a gene: 3. The CDR3 has 13 residues. The germline V gene encodes CDR1 MNHEY and CDR2 SMNVEV (reference sequence). Here the CDR3 DNA reads TGTGCCAGCAGTCGTGACAGGGAAGAGACCCAGTACTTC. Translation: CASSRDREETQYF.

The chain couples TRBV7-6 to TRBJ2-3; 7 bases align to TRBD2. The J segment lost 2 bases and the V segment lost 5 bases, leaving 7 bases of the junction unmatched. The CDR3 runs 15 residues. Per the germline V gene, CDR1 is SGHVS and CDR2 is FNYEAQ. CDR3 nucleotides: TGTGCCAGCAGCACCTTTCTAGCGGACACAGATACGCAGTATTTT. Translated, it gives CASSTFLADTDTQYF. The full variable domain, in which reference TRBV7-6 and TRBJ2-3 provide the parts outside the CDR3, is GAGVSQSPRYKVTKRGQDVALRCDPISGHVSLYWYRQALGQGPEFLTYFNYEAQQDKSGLPNDRFSAERPEGSISTLTIQRTEQRDSAMYRCASSTFLADTDTQYFGPGTRLTVL.

There are a few counts of this clone. The J gene is TRBJ2-7, the V gene TRBV19; tentative D call: TRBD1 (6 bases). V was pared by 5 bases and J by 4 bases, with 18 bases between. CDR1 LNHDA and CDR2 SQIVND come from the germline V gene (reference sequence). This CDR3 spans 15 amino acids. This CDR3 reads CASSLSGAGRYEQYF. DNA for the CDR3: TGTGCCAGTAGTCTCTCAGGGGCAGGGCGTTACGAGCAGTACTTC. Complete variable domain (other parts from reference TRBV19 and TRBJ2-7): DGGITQSPKYLFRKEGQNVTLSCEQNLNHDAMYWYRQDPGQGLRLIYYSQIVNDFQKGDIAEGYSVSREKKESFPLTVTSAQKNPTAFYLCASSLSGAGRYEQYFGPGTRLTVT.

The V and J genes are TRBV7-2 and TRBJ2-1; 8 bases agree with TRBD1. The CDR3 runs 15 residues. The V and J ends lost 5 bases and 8 bases, in that order; junction bases with no gene match: 11. The germline V gene has CDR1 SGHTA and CDR2 FQGNSA. The DNA of the CDR3 is TGTGCCAGCAGCACAGGACAGGGAGGCTGGTATGAGCAGTTCTTC. Protein product: CASSTGQGGWYEQFF. The complete variable domain, with remaining parts taken from reference TRBV7-2 and TRBJ2-1, reads GAGVSQSPSNKVTEKGKDVELRCDPISGHTALYWYRQSLGQGLEFLIYFQGNSAPDKSGLPSDRFSAERTGGSVSTLTIQRTQQEDSAVYLCASSTGQGGWYEQFFGPGTRLTVL.

The gene calls are TRBV19 and TRBJ1-5, with D maybe TRBD1 (6 bases). The V gene's germline CDR1 is LNHDA and CDR2 SQIVND (reference sequence). The CDR3 totals 16 residues. Deletions cut 5 bases from V and 0 bases from J, with 14 bases between. The CDR3 nucleotides read TGTGCCAGTAGTGTGACAGGCTACATTAGCAATCAGCCCCAGCATTTT. Its translation is CASSVTGYISNQPQHF.

The rearrangement joins TRBV6-1 to TRBJ2-3; D gene ambiguous. V was trimmed by 3 bases and J by 2 bases, leaving 9 bases between them. This CDR3 has 14 amino acids. Germline CDR1 and CDR2: MNHNS and SASEGT. The CDR3 DNA sequence: TGTGCCAGCAGTGATGCGAGTACCACAGATACGCAGTATTTT. Translated: CASSDASTTDTQYF.

Comment on this clone: The junction and the germline gene differ at one end; a read error may be behind it. The V gene is TRBV7-9, the J gene TRBJ2-1; possibly TRBD1 for D (6 bases). The germline V gene has CDR1 SEHNR and CDR2 FQNEAQ (reference sequence). This CDR3 comprises 12 residues. The CDR3 coding sequence is TGTTCCAGCAGCTTAACAGGGAATGAGCAGTTCTTC. Its translation: CSSSLTGNEQFF.

The CDR3 nucleotides are TGTGCCAGCAGCTTAGAAGCAGGGGACTACGAGCAGTACTTC. This codes for CASSLEAGDYEQYF. The genes are TRBV11-3 and TRBJ2-7; tentatively, D is TRBD1 (6 bases). V was trimmed by 0 bases and J by 3 bases, leaving 9 bases between them. Germline CDR1 and CDR2: SGHNT and YENEEA. The CDR3 is made up of 14 amino acids.

The rearrangement joins TRBV7-9 to TRBJ2-3; D call uncertain. The ends were cut back, 4 bases at V and 0 bases at J, with 8 bases in the middle. The CDR3 loop spans 14 amino acids. Germline CDR1 reads SEHNR; CDR2 reads FQNEAQ (reference sequence). The CDR3 here is CASSYTVSTDTQYF. DNA for the CDR3: TGTGCCAGCAGCTATACAGTAAGCACAGATACGCAGTATTTT. Full variable domain (outside the CDR3, taken from reference TRBV7-9 and TRBJ2-3): DTGVSQNPRHKITKRGQNVTFRCDPISEHNRLYWYRQTLGQGPEFLTYFQNEAQLEKSRLLSDRFSAERPKGSFSTLEIQRTEQGDSAMYLCASSYTVSTDTQYFGPGTRLTVL.

The CDR3 DNA follows: TGCGCCAGCAGCTTGGCACCCACTAGCGGAACCTACAATGAGCAGTTCTTC. The encoded protein is CASSLAPTSGTYNEQFF. The genes are TRBV5-1 and TRBJ2-1; 8 bases line up with TRBD2. The V gene end was trimmed by 0 bases and the J gene end by 2 bases; junction bases not matched to a gene: 7. Germline assignment: CDR1 SGHRS and CDR2 YFSETQ. The CDR3 consists of 17 residues. Full variable domain (remainder filled in from reference TRBV5-1 and TRBJ2-1): KAGVTQTPRYLIKTRGQQVTLSCSPISGHRSVSWYQQTPGQGLQFLFEYFSETQRNKGNFPGRFSGRQFSNSRSEMNVSTLELGDSALYLCASSLAPTSGTYNEQFFGPGTRLTVL.

The chain couples TRBV5-5 to TRBJ2-4; D gene uncertain. Trimming removed 0 bases from V and 2 bases from J, with 9 bases in between. Germline V gene lookup returns CDR1 SGHKS and CDR2 YYEKEE (reference sequence). This CDR3 has 15 residues. DNA of the CDR3: TGTGCCAGCAGCTTGGAGCAGGCAACCAAAAACATTCAGTACTTC. Residues: CASSLEQATKNIQYF. The full variable domain, completed using reference TRBV5-5 and TRBJ2-4, is DAGVTQSPTHLIKTRGQQVTLRCSPISGHKSVSWYQQVLGQGPQFIFQYYEKEERGRGNFPDRFSARQFPNYSSELNVNALLLGDSALYLCASSLEQATKNIQYFGAGTRLSVL.

The CDR3 coding sequence is TGTGCCAGCAGCTTCGTGGGGGCAGAAGCTTTCTTT. Translating it yields CASSFVGAEAFF. The genes are TRBV7-9 and TRBJ1-1, with D possibly matching TRBD1 (6 bases). Trimming stripped 3 bases from V and 8 bases from J, with 10 bases between. CDR3 size: 12 residues. The germline gives CDR1 SEHNR, CDR2 FQNEAQ (reference sequence).

This clone was seen only once. This chain connects TRBV9 to TRBJ2-7; D perhaps matches TRBD2 (6 bases). The CDR3 has 15 amino acids. Between the trimmed V and J ends, which lost 0 bases and 3 bases, there was a span of 13 bases. CDR1 is SGDLS, CDR2 YYNGEE, per germline. CDR3 sequence reads: CASSVGLAVIYEQYF. CDR3 in DNA: TGTGCCAGCAGCGTAGGTTTAGCGGTAATCTACGAGCAGTACTTC.

The chain carries TRBV7-3 and TRBJ2-3; 7 positions agree with TRBD2. The germline gives CDR1 SGHTA, CDR2 FQGTGA. This CDR3 is built from 14 residues. The V and J ends lost 2 bases and 1 base, in that order; junction bases with no gene match: 0. The DNA for the CDR3 is TGTGCCAGCAGCTTACGGGGGGGCACAGATACGCAGTATTTT. This encodes CASSLRGGTDTQYF.

The chain is built from TRBV11-2 and TRBJ1-5; TRBD1 is a possible D gene (6 bases). The CDR3 loop spans 14 amino acids. Trimming took 5 bases from V and 2 from J, leaving 10 bases between them. Germline CDR1 is SGHAT and CDR2 is FQNNGV. The CDR3, as DNA: TGTGCCAGCAGCGCAGGGGTTCGCAATCAGCCCCAGCATTTT. This codes for CASSAGVRNQPQHF.

This chain links TRBV28 with TRBJ2-7, with 10 bases that match TRBD2. The ends lost 8 bases at V and 6 bases at J; junction bases unmatched: 19. The CDR3 length is 17 residues. In germline, CDR1 is MDHEN, CDR2 SYDVKM. The CDR3 coding sequence is TGTGCCAGCCCCCCCCGGGGGGTGCTAGCGGGAGTTTCCGAGCAGTACTTC. Protein product: CASPPRGVLAGVSEQYF.

As concerns this clone: This sample also contains other DNA sequences that code for the same CDR3. The CDR3 bases are TGTGCCAGCAGCTCGGCCTACGAGCAGTACTTC. This translates into CASSSAYEQYF. The chain carries TRBV11-2 and TRBJ2-7; D is uncertain. Looked up from germline, CDR1 is SGHAT and CDR2 is FQNNGV. V was trimmed by 4 bases and J by 2 bases, leaving 3 bases between them. The length of the CDR3 is 11 residues. Drawing the rest from reference TRBV11-2 and TRBJ2-7, the complete variable domain is EAGVAQSPRYKIIEKRQSVAFWCNPISGHATLYWYQQILGQGPKLLIQFQNNGVVDDSQLPKDRFSAERLKGVDSTLKIQPAKLEDSAVYLCASSSAYEQYFGPGTRLTVT.

This sequence joins TRBV5-5 and TRBJ1-1; the D gene is possibly TRBD1 (5 bases). CDR1 and CDR2 from the germline V gene are SGHKS and YYEKEE (reference sequence). This CDR3 region has 12 residues. Trimming cost V 6 bases and J 8 bases, with 14 bases left between them. CDR3 amino acids: CASTWGPVEAFF. DNA for the CDR3: TGTGCCAGCACTTGGGGCCCGGTCGAAGCTTTCTTT.

The chain uses TRBV7-8 and TRBJ1-5; tentatively, D is TRBD1 (6 bases). The CDR3 loop spans 14 amino acids. Germline CDR1 and CDR2: SGHVS and FQNEAQ. V lost 7 bases and J 7 bases, leaving 17 bases between the germline ends. The CDR3 reads CASTTGSAGQPQHF. The CDR3 DNA reads as TGTGCCAGCACCACAGGGTCCGCAGGGCAGCCCCAGCATTTT.

The chain is built from TRBV7-3 and TRBJ1-1; D remains unclear. The length of the CDR3 is 14 residues. Germline lookup yields CDR1 SGHTA and CDR2 FQGTGA. With 5 bases removed from V and 1 base from J, the gap between germline ends came to 11 bases. CDR3 coding DNA: TGTGCCAGCAGCCGGGGAGGGTCGAACACTGAAGCTTTCTTT. Residues: CASSRGGSNTEAFF.

This chain links TRBV28 with TRBJ2-3; 8 positions match TRBD2. The J segment lost 5 bases and the V segment lost 6 bases, leaving 4 bases of the junction unmatched. CDR1 MDHEN and CDR2 SYDVKM come from the germline V gene. This CDR3 has 13 residues. The CDR3 nucleotides are TGTGCCAGCAGCTCGAGCGGGGGAGATACGCAGTATTTT. This translates into CASSSSGGDTQYF.

The V call is TRBV7-3, the J call TRBJ2-2; 11 bases line up with TRBD2. There are 16 residues in the CDR3. After removal of 5 bases from V and 2 bases from J, the junction contained 4 bases not matched to a gene. The germline gives CDR1 SGHTA, CDR2 FQGTGA. As DNA, the CDR3 is TGTGCCAGCAGCCCGGGACTAGCGGTAAACACCGGGGAGCTGTTTTTT. Amino acids: CASSPGLAVNTGELFF.

The rearrangement links TRBV5-4 to TRBJ1-2, with TRBD1 matching over 7 bases. Germline V gene sequence: CDR1 SGHNT, CDR2 YYREEE (reference sequence). CDR3 length: 15 amino acids. After removal of 4 bases from V and 2 bases from J, the junction contained 8 bases not matched to a gene. The CDR3 sequence: CASSPNLQGNYGYTF. In nucleotides, the CDR3 is TGTGCCAGCAGCCCGAACCTACAGGGGAACTATGGCTACACCTTC.

The chain has TRBV27 and TRBJ2-7; 7 nucleotides agree with TRBD1. Trimming removed 8 bases from V and 4 bases from J; junction bases left unmatched: 11. The CDR3 consists of 14 residues. Germline V CDR1 and CDR2: MNHEY, SMNVEV (reference sequence). In nucleotides, the CDR3 is TGTGCCAGCTCGGTCCCGGACAGGACGTACGAGCAGTACTTC. Its translation: CASSVPDRTYEQYF.

This clone was picked up a small number of times. The DNA of the CDR3 is TGTGCCAGCAGTGACCAGCCCCTCCCGGAGGATACGCAGTATTTT. This sequence encodes CASSDQPLPEDTQYF. The chain joins TRBV6-1 to TRBJ2-3; no reliable D call. This CDR3 region has 15 residues. The V end was cut by 3 bases, the J end by 6 bases, with 16 bases between. From germline, CDR1 is MNHNS and CDR2 SASEGT.

The chain carries TRBV27 and TRBJ2-7; 8 nucleotides agree with TRBD1. Unmatched junction bases numbered 6, after V lost 2 bases and J lost 3 bases. The V gene's germline CDR1 is MNHEY and CDR2 SMNVEV (reference sequence). The CDR3 consists of 15 residues. The CDR3 loop reads CASSLQGAKFYEQYF. CDR3 nucleotides: TGTGCCAGCAGTTTACAGGGGGCGAAATTCTACGAGCAGTACTTC.

The DNA of the CDR3 is TGTGCCAGCCGCCGGGGGGGCACTGAAGCTTTCTTT. Its protein product is CASRRGGTEAFF. J is TRBJ1-1 and V is TRBV6-5; D might be TRBD1 (5 bases). The CDR3 runs 12 residues. Germline CDR1 reads MNHEY; CDR2 reads SVGAGI. V lost 8 bases, J lost 4 bases, and 11 bases lay in between.

This chain connects TRBV7-8 to TRBJ2-5; 11 bases are shared with TRBD2. CDR3 length: 16 residues. CDR1 and CDR2 (germline): SGHVS, FQNEAQ. V shed 3 bases, J shed 2 bases, and the junction held 5 bases outside the gene matches. DNA of the CDR3: TGTGCCAGCAGCTTTATGGGACTAGCGGTACAAGAGACCCAGTACTTC. Its translation: CASSFMGLAVQETQYF.